This passage covers 20 T cell receptor beta chains from one sample sequenced in a study of shared clonotypes between healthy human individuals. Repertoires were generated with immunoSEQ multiplex PCR, while TCRdb's copy carries only in-frame clones and drops some. Among approximately 1.5 million clones listed, 95% to 99% were seen once. Input material: naive CD4+ T cells sorted from blood. Subset described: CD45RA+ positively selected. Every receptor here comes from a man aged 25-40 years in good health.

V and J are TRBV28 and TRBJ2-7; 8 bases are shared with TRBD2. Trimming took 4 bases from V and 2 from J; bases not matched to a gene: 7. Germline V gene sequence: CDR1 MDHEN, CDR2 SYDVKM. CDR3 size: 15 residues. The CDR3 is CASSSGGEGAYEQYF. The DNA for the CDR3 is TGTGCCAGCAGTTCGGGAGGGGAGGGAGCCTACGAGCAGTACTTC.

The chain uses TRBV6-1 and TRBJ2-3; D might be TRBD1 (6 bases). CDR3 length equals 15 residues. Germline CDR1 is MNHNS and CDR2 is SASEGT. Trimming removed 6 bases at V and 4 bases at J, with 17 bases between. The chain's CDR3 is CASSDYGQSPDTQYF. The CDR3 region has the DNA TGTGCCAGCAGCGACTATGGACAGTCACCAGATACGCAGTATTTT.

The rearrangement uses TRBV7-2 and TRBJ1-5; D uncertain. The V and J ends lost 1 base and 6 bases respectively, with 7 bases between them. Germline-derived CDR1 and CDR2 are SGHTA and FQGNSA. The CDR3 has 13 residues. This CDR3 is CASSLDALQPQHF. As DNA, the CDR3 is TGTGCCAGCAGCTTAGATGCCCTTCAGCCCCAGCATTTT.

The CDR3 DNA follows: TGTGCCAGCAGCTTAGGACAGGGGGCGCATAATGAGCAGTTCTTC. It specifies CASSLGQGAHNEQFF. This chain links TRBV7-3 with TRBJ2-1; 11 bases match TRBD1. The trim removed 2 bases at V and 7 bases at J, leaving 4 bases unmatched. This CDR3 comprises 15 residues. CDR1 is SGHTA, CDR2 FQGTGA, per germline.

The gene calls are TRBV28 and TRBJ2-1; TRBD1 matches at 7 bases. The length of the CDR3 is 17 residues. The ends lost 1 base at V and 2 bases at J; junction bases unmatched: 8. Germline values: CDR1 MDHEN, CDR2 SYDVKM. The CDR3 sequence is CASSLYQGVPAYNEQFF. The CDR3 nucleotides are TGTGCCAGCAGTTTATACCAGGGGGTCCCGGCCTACAATGAGCAGTTCTTC.

This chain connects TRBV6-1 to TRBJ2-3; 9 positions agree with TRBD1. The germline CDR1 and CDR2 sequences are MNHNS and SASEGT. The junction had 5 bases not matched to a gene; V was cut back by 6 bases and J by 1 base. This CDR3 region has 15 residues. The CDR3 is CASSEQGAGTDTQYF. CDR3 DNA: TGTGCCAGCAGCGAACAGGGGGCAGGCACAGATACGCAGTATTTT.

This clone has a single count. The rearrangement links TRBV7-8 to TRBJ2-1; D is ambiguous. Trimming took 1 base from V and 10 from J, leaving 11 bases between them. Germline CDR1 and CDR2: SGHVS and FQNEAQ. This CDR3 is built from 13 residues. The CDR3 region is CASSLDSSTEQFF. CDR3 sequence (DNA): TGTGCCAGCAGCTTAGATAGTTCCACCGAGCAGTTCTTC.

The CDR3 nucleotides are TGCGCCAGCAGCCGGGACAGGGCAGGCGAGCAGTACTTC. It codes for CASSRDRAGEQYF. This chain links TRBV10-1 with TRBJ2-7; 9 nucleotides align to TRBD1. The CDR3 has 13 amino acids. Germline lookup yields CDR1 WNHNN and CDR2 SYGVQD (reference sequence). The trim removed 6 bases at V and 6 bases at J, leaving 6 bases unmatched.

This chain connects TRBV6-5 to TRBJ2-7, with D possibly matching TRBD1 (6 bases). This CDR3 comprises 15 residues. Germline V gene data show CDR1 as MNHEY and CDR2 as SVGAGI. The V end lost 3 bases, the J end lost 1 base, and 13 bases lay between the germline ends. The CDR3 bases are TGTGCCAGCAGTTATACGAGGGACACTTCCTACGAGCAGTACTTC. Its protein is CASSYTRDTSYEQYF.

J is TRBJ2-2 and V is TRBV9; perhaps TRBD2 as D (6 bases). Germline CDR1 reads SGDLS; CDR2 reads YYNGEE. The CDR3 loop spans 14 amino acids. The V gene lost 3 bases and the J gene lost 6 bases, with 12 bases spanning the gap. This CDR3 reads CASSAPTRSGELFF. The CDR3 nucleotides are TGTGCCAGCAGCGCACCGACTAGATCCGGGGAGCTGTTTTTT.

The rearrangement joins TRBV7-9 to TRBJ2-1, with a tentative D call TRBD2 (6 bases). The V end was cut by 5 bases, the J end by 7 bases, with 15 bases between. The CDR3 runs 14 residues. The germline CDR1 and CDR2 sequences are SEHNR and FQNEAQ (reference sequence). The CDR3 DNA reads TGTGCCAGCAGCCCTAACCGGGACTTAAATGAGCAGTTCTTC. Its translation is CASSPNRDLNEQFF.

V usage is TRBV5-4 and J usage is TRBJ2-3; TRBD2 matches at 10 bases. With 1 base clipped from V and 2 bases from J, the junction kept 7 bases outside the gene matches. The CDR3 consists of 17 residues. Per the germline V gene, CDR1 is SGHNT and CDR2 is YYREEE (reference sequence). CDR3 sequence (DNA): TGTGCCAGCAGCTTGAGCGTAGCGGGGGGCCTCACAGATACGCAGTATTTT. It translates to CASSLSVAGGLTDTQYF.

The genes are TRBV5-6 and TRBJ1-5; 9 positions match TRBD1. Germline V gene sequence: CDR1 SGHDT, CDR2 YYEEEE. With V trimmed by 6 bases and J by 3 bases, 1 base remained unmatched. This CDR3 is built from 13 residues. Written as DNA, the CDR3 is TGTGCCAGCAACAGGGGGCTCAATCAGCCCCAGCATTTT. Amino acids: CASNRGLNQPQHF. The full variable domain, its missing parts supplied by reference TRBV5-6 and TRBJ1-5, is DAGVTQSPTHLIKTRGQQVTLRCSPKSGHDTVSWYQQALGQGPQFIFQYYEEEERQRGNFPDRFSGHQFPNYSSELNVNALLLGDSALYLCASNRGLNQPQHFGDGTRLSIL.

This clone was recorded once. V and J are TRBV18 and TRBJ2-5; D may be TRBD1 or TRBD2 (5 bases each). V dropped 1 base and J dropped 4 bases, with 13 bases sitting between them. This CDR3 contains 15 residues. Germline CDR1 is KGHSH and CDR2 is LQKENI. The CDR3 loop reads CASSPHKGAGETQYF. CDR3 in DNA: TGTGCCAGCTCACCACATAAAGGGGCGGGAGAGACCCAGTACTTC.

In its sample, this clone was seen once. The rearrangement links TRBV19 to TRBJ1-3; 8 bases match TRBD1. Germline V lookup: CDR1 LNHDA, CDR2 SQIVND (reference sequence). Losses at the gene ends were 6 bases for V and 3 bases for J; bases not matched to a gene: 7. The CDR3 loop spans 15 amino acids. Here the CDR3 DNA reads TGTGCCAGTAGCGTGACAGGGGAAAGTGGAAACACCATATATTTT. Residues: CASSVTGESGNTIYF.

This chain links TRBV11-3 with TRBJ2-1; D is perhaps TRBD1 or TRBD2 (5 bases each). From germline, CDR1 is SGHNT and CDR2 YENEEA. The CDR3 has 15 amino acids. Trimming shortened V by 5 bases and J by 8 bases, and 19 bases separated the two germline ends. The DNA of the CDR3 is TGTGCCAGCAGCCCTAGGGGAGATCGGAGCGATGAGCAGTTCTTC. This gives the protein CASSPRGDRSDEQFF.

Written as DNA, the CDR3 is TGTGCCAGCACCCAACCGGCTCATACGCAGTATTTT. It codes for CASTQPAHTQYF. The J gene is TRBJ2-3, the V gene TRBV28; no clear D. This CDR3 contains 12 residues. CDR1 and CDR2 (germline): MDHEN, SYDVKM. Trimming took off 7 bases at V and 7 bases at J, with 12 bases between the two ends.

The V and J genes are TRBV5-1 and TRBJ2-7, with TRBD2 matching 9 bases. This CDR3 region has 16 residues. Germline V gene data show CDR1 as SGHRS and CDR2 as YFSETQ. Trimming removed 0 bases from V and 1 base from J; junction bases left unmatched: 5. The CDR3 region has the DNA TGCGCCAGCAGCTTGGGAAATCTAGCGGGGTCCTACGAGCAGTACTTC. Translated, it gives CASSLGNLAGSYEQYF.

A single count supports this clone. The chain employs TRBV5-5 and TRBJ2-2, with 10 bases that match TRBD1. The CDR3 length is 17 residues. V trimming: 0 bases; J trimming: 1 base; junction bases outside the gene matches: 3. CDR1 is SGHKS and CDR2 is YYEKEE in the germline V gene (reference sequence). CDR3 protein: CASSLVRTGGNTGELFF. CDR3 DNA sequence: TGTGCCAGCAGCTTGGTTCGGACAGGGGGGAACACCGGGGAGCTGTTTTTT.

This chain joins TRBV4-1 and TRBJ1-2; no clear D gene. The CDR3 has 16 amino acids. The germline V and J ends were trimmed by 4 bases and 1 base, with 16 bases remaining between them. From germline, CDR1 is MGHRA and CDR2 YSYEKL. The CDR3 DNA reads TGCGCCAGCAGCCCCCTAAGAGCCGTACTTAACTATGGCTACACCTTC. Its protein is CASSPLRAVLNYGYTF.